The sequence of this T cell receptor (beta chain) was determined in a study of immune evolution from preneoplasia to lung adenocarcinoma. Sequencing used immunoSEQ multiplex PCR; TCRdb keeps in-frame clones, though not all of them. The sample carries thousands of clones, over 65% recorded once. Study-wide points: Later-stage lesions appeared to have more T cells, more diversity, less clonality. Top clone frequencies peaked in normal lung, apparently declining through invasive adenocarcinoma.

Worth noting for this clone: Its target is not known.

H&E slides confirmed each diagnosis, reviewed by two pathologists independently. Germline CDR1 is SEHNR and CDR2 is FQNEAQ (reference sequence). Trimming stripped 2 bases from V and 0 bases from J, with 7 bases between. The CDR3 length is 14 residues. The clonotype was recovered from a person aged 65 to 85 with lung adenocarcinoma. The source material was FFPE adjacent normal lung tissue. The J gene is TRBJ1-1, the V gene TRBV7-9; D gene uncertain. CDR3 nucleotide sequence: TGTGCCAGCAGCTTAAGTAACTTGAACACTGAAGCTTTCTTT. Translation: CASSLSNLNTEAFF.